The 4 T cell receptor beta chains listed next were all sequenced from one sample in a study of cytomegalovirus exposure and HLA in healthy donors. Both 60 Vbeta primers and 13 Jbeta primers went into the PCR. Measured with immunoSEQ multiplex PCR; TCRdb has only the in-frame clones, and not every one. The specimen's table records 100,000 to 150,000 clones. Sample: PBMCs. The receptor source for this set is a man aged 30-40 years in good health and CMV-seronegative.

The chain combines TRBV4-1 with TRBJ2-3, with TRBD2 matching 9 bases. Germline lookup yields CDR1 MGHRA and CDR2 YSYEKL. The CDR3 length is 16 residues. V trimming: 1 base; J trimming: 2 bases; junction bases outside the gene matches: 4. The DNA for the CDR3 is TGCGCCAGCAGCCAAGCCTCTAGCGGGAACACAGATACGCAGTATTTT. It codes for CASSQASSGNTDTQYF.

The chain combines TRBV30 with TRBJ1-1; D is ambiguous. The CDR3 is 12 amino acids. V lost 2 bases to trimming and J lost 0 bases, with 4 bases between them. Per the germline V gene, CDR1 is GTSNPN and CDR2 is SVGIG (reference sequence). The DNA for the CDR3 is TGTGCCTGGAGTCCGGTGAACACTGAAGCTTTCTTT. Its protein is CAWSPVNTEAFF.

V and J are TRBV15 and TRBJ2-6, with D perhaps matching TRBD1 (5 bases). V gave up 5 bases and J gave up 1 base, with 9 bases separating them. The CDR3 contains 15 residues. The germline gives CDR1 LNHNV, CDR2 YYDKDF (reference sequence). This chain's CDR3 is CATSADRSGANVLTF. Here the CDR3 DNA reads TGTGCCACCAGCGCCGACAGATCTGGGGCCAACGTCCTGACTTTC.

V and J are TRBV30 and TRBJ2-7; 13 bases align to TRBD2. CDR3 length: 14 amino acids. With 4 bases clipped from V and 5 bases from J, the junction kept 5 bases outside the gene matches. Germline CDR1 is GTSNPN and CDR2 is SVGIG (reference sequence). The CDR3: CAWTFGLAGDEQYF. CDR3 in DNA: TGTGCCTGGACCTTCGGACTAGCGGGAGACGAGCAGTACTTC.